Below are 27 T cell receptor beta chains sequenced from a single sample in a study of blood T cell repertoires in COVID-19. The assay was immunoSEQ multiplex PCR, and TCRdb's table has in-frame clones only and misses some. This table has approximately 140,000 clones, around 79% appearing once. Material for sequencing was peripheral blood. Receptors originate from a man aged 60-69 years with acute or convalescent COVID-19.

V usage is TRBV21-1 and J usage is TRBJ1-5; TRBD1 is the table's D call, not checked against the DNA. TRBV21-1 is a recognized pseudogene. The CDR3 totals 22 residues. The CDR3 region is CASSKVRGRPGAIGNSNQPQHF. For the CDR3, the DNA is TGTGCCAGCAGCAAAGTAAGGGGCCGGCCAGGCGCGATAGGGAATAGCAATCAGCCCCAGCATTTT.

The CDR3 DNA sequence: TGTGCCAGCAGTTCGACAGTGTTAGCCTACGAGCAGTACTTC. It yields the protein CASSSTVLAYEQYF. This chain links TRBV27 with TRBJ2-7; the D gene is possibly TRBD1 (5 bases). There are 14 residues in the CDR3. Between the trimmed V and J ends, which lost 4 bases and 2 bases, there was a span of 12 bases. Looked up from germline, CDR1 is MNHEY and CDR2 is SMNVEV (reference sequence).

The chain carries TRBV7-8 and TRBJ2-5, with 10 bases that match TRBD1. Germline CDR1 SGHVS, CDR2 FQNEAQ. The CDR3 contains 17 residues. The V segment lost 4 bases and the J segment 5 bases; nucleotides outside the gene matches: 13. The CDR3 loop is CASSSFPGQGSGETQYF. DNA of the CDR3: TGTGCCAGCAGCTCCTTTCCGGGACAGGGGTCAGGGGAGACCCAGTACTTC.

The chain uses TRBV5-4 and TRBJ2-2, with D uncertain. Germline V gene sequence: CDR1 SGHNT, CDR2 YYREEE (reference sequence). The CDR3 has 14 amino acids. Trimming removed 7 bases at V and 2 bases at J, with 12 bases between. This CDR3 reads CASHRKSNTGELFF. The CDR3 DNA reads TGTGCCAGCCATAGAAAAAGCAACACCGGGGAGCTGTTTTTT.

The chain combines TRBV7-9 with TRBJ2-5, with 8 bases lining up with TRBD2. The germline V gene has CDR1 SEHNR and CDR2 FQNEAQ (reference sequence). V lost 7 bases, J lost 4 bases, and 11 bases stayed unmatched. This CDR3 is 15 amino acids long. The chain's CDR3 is CASIGPRLARETQYF. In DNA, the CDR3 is TGTGCCAGCATCGGGCCACGACTAGCGAGAGAGACCCAGTACTTC.

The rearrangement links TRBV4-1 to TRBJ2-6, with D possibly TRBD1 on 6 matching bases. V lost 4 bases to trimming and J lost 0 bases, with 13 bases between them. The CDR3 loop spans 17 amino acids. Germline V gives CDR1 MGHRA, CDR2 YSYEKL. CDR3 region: CASSPEGQFSGANVLTF. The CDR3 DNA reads TGCGCCAGCAGCCCCGAAGGACAGTTCTCTGGGGCCAACGTCCTGACTTTC.

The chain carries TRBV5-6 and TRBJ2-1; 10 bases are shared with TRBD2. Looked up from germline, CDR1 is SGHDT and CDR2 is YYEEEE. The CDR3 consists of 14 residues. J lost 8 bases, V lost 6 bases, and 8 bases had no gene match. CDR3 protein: CASTPSGRGYEQFF. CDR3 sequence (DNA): TGTGCCAGCACCCCTAGCGGGAGAGGCTATGAGCAGTTCTTC. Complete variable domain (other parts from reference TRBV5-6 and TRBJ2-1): DAGVTQSPTHLIKTRGQQVTLRCSPKSGHDTVSWYQQALGQGPQFIFQYYEEEERQRGNFPDRFSGHQFPNYSSELNVNALLLGDSALYLCASTPSGRGYEQFFGPGTRLTVL.

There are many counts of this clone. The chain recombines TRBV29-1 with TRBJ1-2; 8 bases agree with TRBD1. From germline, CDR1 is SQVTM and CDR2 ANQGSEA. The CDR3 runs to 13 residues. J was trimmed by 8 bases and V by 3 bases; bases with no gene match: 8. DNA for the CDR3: TGCAGCGTTGACAGTCAGGGGGCGCGGGGCTACACCTTC. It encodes CSVDSQGARGYTF.

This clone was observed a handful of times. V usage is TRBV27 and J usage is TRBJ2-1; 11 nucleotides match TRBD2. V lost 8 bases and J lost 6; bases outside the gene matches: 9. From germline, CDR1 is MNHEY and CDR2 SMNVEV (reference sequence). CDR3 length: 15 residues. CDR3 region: CASRLAGGPPNEQFF. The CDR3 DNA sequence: TGTGCCAGCCGATTAGCGGGAGGGCCCCCCAATGAGCAGTTCTTC.

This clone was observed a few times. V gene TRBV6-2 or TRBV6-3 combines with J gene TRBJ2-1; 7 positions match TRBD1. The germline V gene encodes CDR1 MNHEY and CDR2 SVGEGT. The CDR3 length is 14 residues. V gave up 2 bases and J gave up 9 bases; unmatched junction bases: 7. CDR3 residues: CASSYGGQASEQFF. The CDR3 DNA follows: TGTGCCAGCAGTTACGGCGGACAGGCAAGTGAGCAGTTCTTC.

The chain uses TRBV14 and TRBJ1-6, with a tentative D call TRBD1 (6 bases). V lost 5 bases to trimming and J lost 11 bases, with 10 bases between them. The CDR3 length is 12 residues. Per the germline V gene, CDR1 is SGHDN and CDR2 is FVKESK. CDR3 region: CASSYTGPPLHF. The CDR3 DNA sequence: TGTGCCAGCAGCTATACAGGGCCACCCCTCCACTTT.

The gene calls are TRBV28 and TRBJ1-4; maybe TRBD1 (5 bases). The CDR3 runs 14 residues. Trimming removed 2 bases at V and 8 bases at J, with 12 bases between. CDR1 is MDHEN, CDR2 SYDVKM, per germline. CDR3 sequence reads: CASSLLQVGEKLFF. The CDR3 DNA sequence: TGTGCCAGCAGTTTACTACAGGTTGGAGAAAAACTGTTTTTT.

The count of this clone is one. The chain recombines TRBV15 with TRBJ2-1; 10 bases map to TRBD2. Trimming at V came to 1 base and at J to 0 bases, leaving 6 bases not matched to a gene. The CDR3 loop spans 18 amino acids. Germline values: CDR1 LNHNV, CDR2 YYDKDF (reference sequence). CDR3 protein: CATSRVLAGWSSYNEQFF. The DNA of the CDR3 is TGTGCCACCAGCAGAGTACTAGCGGGATGGAGCTCCTACAATGAGCAGTTCTTC.

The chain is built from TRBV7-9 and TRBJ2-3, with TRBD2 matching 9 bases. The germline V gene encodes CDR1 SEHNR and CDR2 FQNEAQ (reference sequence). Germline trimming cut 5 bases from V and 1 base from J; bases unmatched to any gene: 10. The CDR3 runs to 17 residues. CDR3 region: CASSPFNPSGGTDTQYF. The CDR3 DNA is TGTGCCAGCAGCCCCTTTAATCCTAGCGGGGGCACAGATACGCAGTATTTT.

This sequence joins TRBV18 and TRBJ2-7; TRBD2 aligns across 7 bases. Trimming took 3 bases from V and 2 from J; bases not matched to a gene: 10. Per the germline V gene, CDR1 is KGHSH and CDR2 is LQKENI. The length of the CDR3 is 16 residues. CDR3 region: CASSPKSGIQTYEQYF. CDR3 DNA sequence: TGTGCCAGCTCACCGAAAAGCGGGATTCAGACCTACGAGCAGTACTTC.

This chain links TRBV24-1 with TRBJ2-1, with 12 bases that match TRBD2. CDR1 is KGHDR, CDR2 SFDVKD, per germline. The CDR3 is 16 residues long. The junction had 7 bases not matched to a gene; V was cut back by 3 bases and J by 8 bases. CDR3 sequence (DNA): TGTGCCACCAGTGATATCCGACTAGCGGGAGAGTATGAGCAGTTCTTC. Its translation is CATSDIRLAGEYEQFF.

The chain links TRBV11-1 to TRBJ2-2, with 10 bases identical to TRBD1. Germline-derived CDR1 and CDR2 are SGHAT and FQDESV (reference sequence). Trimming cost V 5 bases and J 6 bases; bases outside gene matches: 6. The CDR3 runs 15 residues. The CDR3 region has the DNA TGTGCCAGCAGCCGCGACAGGGGGCCGGCCGGGGAGCTGTTTTTT. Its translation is CASSRDRGPAGELFF.

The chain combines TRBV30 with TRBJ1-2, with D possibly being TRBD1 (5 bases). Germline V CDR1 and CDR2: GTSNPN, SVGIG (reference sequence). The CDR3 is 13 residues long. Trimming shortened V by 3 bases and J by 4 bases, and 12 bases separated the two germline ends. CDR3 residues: CAWSTGVTYGYTF. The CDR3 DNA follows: TGTGCCTGGAGCACAGGCGTCACCTATGGCTACACCTTC. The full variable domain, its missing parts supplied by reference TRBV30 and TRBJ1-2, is SQTIHQWPATLVQPVGSPLSLECTVEGTSNPNLYWYRQAAGRGLQLLFYSVGIGQISSEVPQNLSASRPQDRQFILSSKKLLLSDSGFYLCAWSTGVTYGYTFGSGTRLTVV.

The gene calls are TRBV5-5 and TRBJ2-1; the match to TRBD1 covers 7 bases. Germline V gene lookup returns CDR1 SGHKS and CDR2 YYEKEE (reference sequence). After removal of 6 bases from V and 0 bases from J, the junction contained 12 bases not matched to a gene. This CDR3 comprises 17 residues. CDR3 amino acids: CASKKSWGQLSYNEQFF. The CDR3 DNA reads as TGTGCCAGCAAAAAGAGTTGGGGACAGCTCTCCTACAATGAGCAGTTCTTC.

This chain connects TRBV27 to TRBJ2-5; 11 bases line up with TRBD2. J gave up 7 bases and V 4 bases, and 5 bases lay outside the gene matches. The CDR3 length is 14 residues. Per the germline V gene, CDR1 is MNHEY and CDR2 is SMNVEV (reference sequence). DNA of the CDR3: TGTGCCAGCAGTTATAGCGGGAGGGGGGGGACCCAGTACTTC. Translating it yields CASSYSGRGGTQYF.

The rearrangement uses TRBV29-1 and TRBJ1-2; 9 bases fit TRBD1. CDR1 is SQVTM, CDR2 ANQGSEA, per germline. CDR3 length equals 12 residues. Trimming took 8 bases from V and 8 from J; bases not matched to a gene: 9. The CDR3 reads CSTDGTGQGYTF. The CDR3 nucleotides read TGCAGCACCGACGGGACAGGGCAAGGCTACACCTTC.

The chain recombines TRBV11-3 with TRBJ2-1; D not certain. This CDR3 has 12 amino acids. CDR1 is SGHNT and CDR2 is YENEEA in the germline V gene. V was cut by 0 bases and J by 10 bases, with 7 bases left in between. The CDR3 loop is CASSLDLQEQFF. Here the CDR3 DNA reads TGTGCCAGCAGCTTAGATCTTCAGGAGCAGTTCTTC.

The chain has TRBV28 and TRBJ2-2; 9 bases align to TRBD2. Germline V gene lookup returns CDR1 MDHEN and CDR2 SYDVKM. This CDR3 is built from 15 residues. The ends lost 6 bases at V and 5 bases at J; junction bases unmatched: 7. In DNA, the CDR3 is TGTGCCAGCAGCCCACAGCTAGCGGGAACCGGGGAGCTGTTTTTT. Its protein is CASSPQLAGTGELFF.

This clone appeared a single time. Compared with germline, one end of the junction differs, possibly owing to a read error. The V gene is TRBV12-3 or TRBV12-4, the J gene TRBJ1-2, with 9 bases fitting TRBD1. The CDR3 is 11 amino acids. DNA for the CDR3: TGTGCCAGCAGTTTGGCCGGGACAGGGTCCTTC. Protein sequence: CASSLAGTGSF.

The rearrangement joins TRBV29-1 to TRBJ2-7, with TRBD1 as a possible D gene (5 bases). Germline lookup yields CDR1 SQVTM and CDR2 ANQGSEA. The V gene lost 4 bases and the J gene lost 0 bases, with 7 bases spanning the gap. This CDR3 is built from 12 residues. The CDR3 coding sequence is TGCAGCGTTGGGGGCCGCTCCTACGAGCAGTACTTC. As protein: CSVGGRSYEQYF.

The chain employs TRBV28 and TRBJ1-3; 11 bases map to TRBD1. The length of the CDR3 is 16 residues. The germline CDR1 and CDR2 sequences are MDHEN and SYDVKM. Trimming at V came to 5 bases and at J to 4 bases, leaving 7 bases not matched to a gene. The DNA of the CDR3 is TGTGCCAGCAGTCACGGACAGGGGGCGTTGGGAAACACCATATATTTT. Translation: CASSHGQGALGNTIYF.

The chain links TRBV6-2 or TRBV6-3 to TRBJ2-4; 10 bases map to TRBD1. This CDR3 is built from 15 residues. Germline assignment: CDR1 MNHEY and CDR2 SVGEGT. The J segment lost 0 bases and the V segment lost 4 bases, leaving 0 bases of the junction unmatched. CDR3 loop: CASSWDRGAKNIQYF. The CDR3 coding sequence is TGTGCCAGCAGTTGGGACAGGGGAGCCAAAAACATTCAGTACTTC.